Each of the 9 T cell receptor beta chains below was sequenced from the same sample in a study of shared clonotypes between healthy human individuals. This table comes from immunoSEQ multiplex PCR, and its TCRdb copy is limited to in-frame clones, with some not included. The data hold about 1,500,000 clones, with roughly 95% observed a single time. The sequencing input was naive CD4+ T cells sorted from blood. Subset specified: CD45RA+ positively selected. The receptors shown here come from a man aged 25-45 years in good health.

CDR3 coding DNA: TGTGCCAGCAGCCCCCGGACAGGGGGCAAAAGCATTGAAGCTTTCTTT. Its translation is CASSPRTGGKSIEAFF. The rearrangement joins TRBV11-2 to TRBJ1-1; TRBD1 agrees at 11 bases. CDR3 length equals 16 residues. CDR1 and CDR2 from the germline V gene are SGHAT and FQNNGV. V lost 5 bases and J lost 7; bases outside the gene matches: 12.

The chain carries TRBV28 and TRBJ2-6; D not resolved. Deletions cut 2 bases from V and 8 bases from J, with 4 bases between. The CDR3 length is 12 residues. Germline V gene sequence: CDR1 MDHEN, CDR2 SYDVKM. CDR3: CASSLGPNVLTF. The CDR3 bases are TGTGCCAGCAGTTTAGGTCCCAACGTCCTGACTTTC.

V gene TRBV5-8 combines with J gene TRBJ2-7; possibly TRBD1 for D (6 bases). This CDR3 contains 15 residues. The germline gives CDR1 SGHTS, CDR2 YDEGEE. V shed 2 bases and J shed 2 bases, with 14 bases lying between them. CDR3 region: CASSLQGLPTYEQYF. The CDR3 bases are TGTGCCAGCAGCTTACAGGGATTGCCAACCTACGAGCAGTACTTC.

This clone appeared a few times. At the DNA level, this CDR3 is encoded by other sequences in the same sample as well. V is TRBV18 and J is TRBJ2-7; 9 nucleotides match TRBD1. V lost 3 bases, J lost 1 base, and 1 base stayed unmatched. The CDR3 contains 14 residues. Germline V gives CDR1 KGHSH, CDR2 LQKENI. Here the CDR3 DNA reads TGTGCCAGCTCACCGGGACAGGGATCCTACGAGCAGTACTTC. Its translation: CASSPGQGSYEQYF. Combining the CDR3 with reference TRBV18 and TRBJ2-7 gives the whole variable domain NAGVMQNPRHLVRRRGQEARLRCSPMKGHSHVYWYRQLPEEGLKFMVYLQKENIIDESGMPKERFSAEFPKEGPSILRIQQVVRGDSAAYFCASSPGQGSYEQYFGPGTRLTVT.

This chain connects TRBV5-1 to TRBJ1-2; D possibly corresponds to TRBD1 (6 bases). The CDR3 extends over 15 amino acids. Germline CDR1 SGHRS, CDR2 YFSETQ. With 4 bases removed from V and 7 bases from J, the gap between germline ends came to 20 bases. The CDR3 DNA is TGCGCCAGCAGCGAACGCCTGGGAGGGGGACGTGGCTACACCTTC. Its protein product is CASSERLGGGRGYTF.

Only one count was recorded for this clone. This specimen includes other DNA sequences encoding the same CDR3. The chain has TRBV5-1 and TRBJ2-1; TRBD2 matches 11 bases. Germline CDR1 reads SGHRS; CDR2 reads YFSETQ. With V trimmed by 3 bases and J by 0 bases, 5 bases remained unmatched. CDR3 length equals 17 residues. DNA for the CDR3: TGCGCCAGCAGCTCGGGACTAGCGGCCAGCTCCTACAATGAGCAGTTCTTC. This encodes CASSSGLAASSYNEQFF.

The chain uses TRBV5-1 and TRBJ2-3; D is undetermined. This CDR3 is built from 17 residues. CDR1 and CDR2 from the germline V gene are SGHRS and YFSETQ. Trimming took 2 bases from V and 1 from J, leaving 17 bases between them. CDR3 DNA sequence: TGCGCCAGCAGCTTTCCCATACTGGGCACCGGCACAGATACGCAGTATTTT. Protein: CASSFPILGTGTDTQYF.

J is TRBJ2-2 and V is TRBV18, with 9 bases that match TRBD1. Trimming removed 1 base from V and 7 bases from J; junction bases left unmatched: 10. CDR1 is KGHSH, CDR2 LQKENI, per germline. The CDR3 consists of 17 residues. Here the CDR3 reads CASSPRVGTGTVGELFF. In nucleotides, the CDR3 is TGTGCCAGCTCACCACGAGTTGGGACAGGGACGGTCGGGGAGCTGTTTTTT.

This chain uses TRBV28 with TRBJ2-1; D may be TRBD2 (9 bases). The CDR3 sequence is 22 residues long. Germline CDR1 MDHEN, CDR2 SYDVKM. With 3 bases removed from V and 5 bases from J, the gap between germline ends came to 35 bases. The DNA for the CDR3 is TGTGCCAGCAGTTTTCCTTACAGGGGGAGGCTAGCGGGGAGTAGGGCTGACAATGAGCAGTTCTTC. Translated, it gives CASSFPYRGRLAGSRADNEQFF.